This T cell receptor (beta chain) was captured in a study of HIV-infected children after antiretroviral therapy interruption (dated by TCRdb to about 2019). Background for the entire study: Eight children were included: four on planned treatment interruption and four on continuous treatment, all with CD4+ count above 500 and viral load below 50 copies/ml. Continuous-treatment samples were analyzed from corresponding weeks 0, 48 and 150. For the interruption arm, samples were taken at week 0, at week 12, at the end of interruption (week 24 or 48), and roughly 3 years after the study ended. Alongside measurements of thymic output, the study compared TCR repertoires of children on planned treatment interruption with TCR repertoires of children on continuous antiretroviral treatment. Exposure to EBV and CMV had been recorded for most participating children. A median age of about 9.5 years was recorded in the interruption group, and a median age of roughly 8 years was recorded in the continuous treatment group. Broad study findings and their caveats: For naive CD4+ repertoires of PTI patients, CDR3 sharing between time points dropped once interruption began, while many sequences were shared between the end of interruption and 3 years later. The low number of patients is a limitation and the data should be interpreted with caution. Shared-triplet CDR3 clusters increased after interruption in three patients; the overall increase was not significant unless one outlier patient was excluded.

Reading the label with the study, this specimen's treatment or condition is: PENTA 11 planned treatment interruption arm or continuous ART arm. The participants, all children from the United Kingdom aged 2 to 15 years, had been on at least three-drug ART for a minimum of 24 weeks. The study required cryopreserved PBMCs containing at least 5 million viable cells, and several candidate patients were excluded because of low viable PBMC yield. Memory CD8+ CD45RO+ CD45RA- T cells were FACS-sorted from thawed PBMCs on a FACSAria III cell sorter. The sorted cells were fixed, and RNA was then extracted with the RNeasy FFPE kit and afterward with the RNeasy Micro kit. The library was produced with 3' RACE. TCR libraries were built from RNA using a 3' RACE protocol with unique molecular identifiers to correct PCR amplification bias. Amplicon libraries were pooled in groups of up to 12 and sequenced on an Illumina MiSeq using v2 2x250 paired-end chemistry. The authors' analysis ran thus. Reads were processed with Decombinator to assign V and J genes and CDR3, with barcode-based error and PCR bias correction. Repertoires were subsampled to equal depth before Gini coefficients were calculated with the R ineq package. GLIPH, Hamming distance and a shared triplet metric were used to assess CDR3 similarity. In-frame beta chains were kept once TCRdb had trimmed the public reads at Q25 with fastp and called clones with MiXCR. Every distinct CDR3 protein forms one entry, paired with its most common genes and DNA. TCRdb's processing, not the study's, gives the V and J calls here. The sample yields approximately 15,000 distinct CDR3 sequences; around 3.5% were counted once. 30% to 40% of the sample goes to the ten largest clones.

This clonotype appeared many times. The specificity of this receptor is unknown. Per-nucleotide qualities are absent, and no much larger clonotype sits a single base away. There are 20 amino acids in the CDR3, from cysteine to phenylalanine inclusive. The only DNA kept is the CDR3, 60 bases in frame from the first base. The trim is 4 bases for V and 1 base for J, with a gap of 27 bases between the germline ends. In the germline V gene, CDR1 corresponds to MDHEN and CDR2 to SYDVKM. The material was CD45RO+ CD8+ T cells from PBMCs, pooled from several time points, obtained from a donor given antiretroviral therapy, either interrupted or continuous. Taken with the paper, the label for cell subset or site translates to: memory CD8+ CD45RO+ CD45RA- T cells. The V and J genes are TRBV28 and TRBJ2-3; the D gene is possibly TRBD1 or TRBD2, with 5 bases matching each. The receptor comes from a pool of human donors with HIV. The CDR3 protein sequence reads: CASSYPTGTKNPDGTDTQYF. The sequence in DNA is TGTGCCAGCAGTTACCCAACCGGGACCAAAAACCCCGATGGCACAGATACGCAGTATTTT.